The clone carrying this TCR beta chain was recorded only once. Its antigen remains unknown. Into CD45RA+ naive and CD45RA-negative memory subsets, the CD4+ cells were split. The CDR3 runs 14 residues. V lost 3 bases to trimming and J lost 6 bases, with 14 bases between them. CDR1 and CDR2 (germline): MNHNS, SASEGT. The entry originates in a study of shared clonotypes between healthy human individuals. Study-wide results and limits: Clonotypes which were not shared had lower generation probabilities than clonotypes that all four donors shared. Shared across a handful of donors were around 5% of the naive CD4 clonotypes.

The repertoire was sequenced with immunoSEQ multiplex PCR; TCRdb's copy has only in-frame clones and lacks some. The sample shows about 770,000 clones, 55% to 80% of them seen only once. Sequencing was done on a sample of memory CD4+ T cells sorted from blood. Indicated subset: CD45RA-negative fraction. The receptor was isolated from a young woman in good health. The chain uses TRBV6-1 and TRBJ1-1, with a possible D match to TRBD1 (6 bases). In DNA form, the CDR3 reads TGTGCCAGCAGTGACAGGACCAGGGGTGCTGAAGCTTTCTTT. This translates into CASSDRTRGAEAFF.